The sequence of this T cell receptor (beta chain) was determined in a study of Ad26.COV2.S vaccination and SARS-CoV-2 variants. Across the study: Donor was one of the participants in the Ad26.COV2.S arm of the COV1001 trial. Study observations and caveats: For non-spike TCRs, breadth in vaccine recipients resembled that in placebo recipients. In vaccinated individuals, spike-specific CD8+ and CD4+ T cell responses reportedly displayed substantial breadth.

The germline V gene has CDR1 MNHEY and CDR2 SVGAGI. The CDR3 runs 14 residues. J lost 2 bases, V lost 6 bases, and 5 bases had no gene match. To note about this clone: The antigen is undetermined.

Noted treatment: 15 to 20 received Ad26.COV2.S at low or high dose, single or two shots; 5 received placebo; per-sample allocation not given. Each sample was drawn 63 days after the first injection (of vaccine or placebo). TCRdb's table, derived via immunoSEQ multiplex PCR, lists solely in-frame clones and lacks some. The data show some 480,000 clones, roughly 87% seen once. The genes are TRBV6-5 and TRBJ2-7; 9 nucleotides agree with TRBD1. This sample comprised peripheral blood, obtained in a trial of Ad26.COV2.S vaccine versus placebo. This receptor was obtained from a person between 18 and 60 years old who received the Ad26.COV2.S COVID-19 vaccine or a placebo. CDR3 in amino acids: CASSAGTGTYEQYF. In DNA, the CDR3 is TGTGCCAGCAGCGCCGGGACAGGGACCTACGAGCAGTACTTC.